The 10 T cell receptor beta chains in this list originate from one sample, sequenced in a study of TIL therapy for anti-PD-1-resistant metastatic lung cancer. Sequencing used immunoSEQ v3. Profiled with immunoSEQ multiplex PCR; TCRdb holds only in-frame clones, not every one. The repertoire holds around 59,000 clones, 55% to 75% seen once, with around 6.6% in the top ten. Time point of the sample: pre-treatment sample, taken before nivolumab and TIL therapy. This sample comprised blood, obtained at baseline. These receptors were taken from a person between 25 and 80 years old with non-small cell lung cancer.

V and J are TRBV5-4 and TRBJ2-5; 15 bases are shared with TRBD2. There are 16 residues in the CDR3. The V gene end was trimmed by 4 bases and the J gene end by 2 bases; junction bases not matched to a gene: 3. Germline CDR1 and CDR2: SGHNT and YYREEE (reference sequence). Here the CDR3 reads CASSPGLAGGQETQYF. DNA of the CDR3: TGTGCCAGCAGCCCCGGACTAGCGGGGGGGCAAGAGACCCAGTACTTC.

The chain links TRBV5-1 to TRBJ2-1; D possibly matches TRBD1 or TRBD2 (5 bases each). The V gene lost 0 bases and the J gene lost 3 bases, with 10 bases spanning the gap. The germline V gene has CDR1 SGHRS and CDR2 YFSETQ. This CDR3 spans 15 amino acids. The CDR3 reads CASSLGWGFYNEQFF. The CDR3 coding sequence is TGCGCCAGCAGCTTGGGTTGGGGGTTCTACAATGAGCAGTTCTTC.

V and J are TRBV27 and TRBJ2-1; the match to TRBD2 covers 13 bases. Germline assignment: CDR1 MNHEY and CDR2 SMNVEV (reference sequence). The junction had 9 bases not matched to a gene; V was cut back by 1 base and J by 0 bases. The CDR3 is 20 amino acids. This CDR3 reads CASSLFSWTSGSSSYNEQFF. The CDR3 coding sequence is TGTGCCAGCAGTTTATTTTCGTGGACTAGCGGGAGTAGCTCCTACAATGAGCAGTTCTTC.

This clone occurred once. The chain carries TRBV10-2 and TRBJ1-5; possibly TRBD1 for D (6 bases). Germline loops: CDR1 WSHSY, CDR2 SAAADI. Trimming pared 6 bases from V and 5 bases from J, leaving 8 bases between. The CDR3 totals 12 residues. The CDR3 DNA follows: TGCGCCAGCAGGGCAGGGGATCAGCCCCAGCATTTT. This encodes CASRAGDQPQHF.

V and J are TRBV6-4 and TRBJ2-7; D is unresolved. The ends were cut back, 4 bases at V and 1 base at J, with 5 bases in the middle. CDR1 and CDR2 (germline): MRHNA, SNTAGT. The CDR3 is 12 residues long. CDR3 DNA: TGTGCCAGCAGTGCCGTTTCCTACGAGCAGTACTTC. Its translation: CASSAVSYEQYF.

J is TRBJ2-2 and V is TRBV2; D assignment may be TRBD1 or TRBD2 (6 bases each). Between the trimmed V and J ends, which lost 4 bases and 0 bases, there was a span of 9 bases. Germline V gene lookup returns CDR1 SNHLY and CDR2 FYNNEI. The length of the CDR3 is 15 residues. The chain's CDR3 is CASSGRGSNTGELFF. In nucleotides, the CDR3 is TGTGCCAGCAGTGGGAGGGGGTCGAACACCGGGGAGCTGTTTTTT. The full variable domain, in which reference TRBV2 and TRBJ2-2 provide the parts outside the CDR3, is EPEVTQTPSHQVTQMGQEVILRCVPISNHLYFYWYRQILGQKVEFLVSFYNNEISEKSEIFDDQFSVERPDGSNFTLKIRSTKLEDSAMYFCASSGRGSNTGELFFGEGSRLTVL.

This clone appeared once. This chain links TRBV11-2 with TRBJ2-7; 7 bases map to TRBD2. CDR1 SGHAT and CDR2 FQNNGV come from the germline V gene. The CDR3 loop spans 15 amino acids. Trimming took 5 bases from V and 0 from J; bases not matched to a gene: 7. The CDR3 DNA reads as TGTGCCAGCAGCCCCCAGACTAGCCTCTCCTACGAGCAGTACTTC. Its translation: CASSPQTSLSYEQYF.

This chain uses TRBV2 with TRBJ2-2; D possibly uses TRBD1 or TRBD2 (5 bases each). V gave up 6 bases and J gave up 0 bases, with 11 bases separating them. Germline assignment: CDR1 SNHLY and CDR2 FYNNEI. The CDR3 is made up of 15 amino acids. CDR3 sequence: CASRPGRANTGELFF. The CDR3 bases are TGTGCCAGCAGGCCGGGACGTGCGAACACCGGGGAGCTGTTTTTT.

V gene TRBV5-4 combines with J gene TRBJ1-1; TRBD1 is a possible D gene (5 bases). The CDR3 is made up of 13 amino acids. The germline CDR1 and CDR2 sequences are SGHNT and YYREEE (reference sequence). V lost 1 base and J 5 bases, leaving 9 bases between the germline ends. The CDR3 loop reads CASSLTRGTEAFF. In DNA, the CDR3 is TGTGCCAGCAGCTTGACCCGGGGGACTGAAGCTTTCTTT.

The V call is TRBV6-1, the J call TRBJ2-1; TRBD2 matches 8 bases. CDR1 is MNHNS, CDR2 SASEGT, per germline. J was trimmed by 4 bases and V by 3 bases; bases with no gene match: 14. The CDR3 covers 18 residues. The CDR3 sequence is CASSDPGTSVHLYNEQFF. In DNA form, the CDR3 reads TGTGCCAGCAGTGACCCCGGGACTAGTGTACACTTATACAATGAGCAGTTCTTC.